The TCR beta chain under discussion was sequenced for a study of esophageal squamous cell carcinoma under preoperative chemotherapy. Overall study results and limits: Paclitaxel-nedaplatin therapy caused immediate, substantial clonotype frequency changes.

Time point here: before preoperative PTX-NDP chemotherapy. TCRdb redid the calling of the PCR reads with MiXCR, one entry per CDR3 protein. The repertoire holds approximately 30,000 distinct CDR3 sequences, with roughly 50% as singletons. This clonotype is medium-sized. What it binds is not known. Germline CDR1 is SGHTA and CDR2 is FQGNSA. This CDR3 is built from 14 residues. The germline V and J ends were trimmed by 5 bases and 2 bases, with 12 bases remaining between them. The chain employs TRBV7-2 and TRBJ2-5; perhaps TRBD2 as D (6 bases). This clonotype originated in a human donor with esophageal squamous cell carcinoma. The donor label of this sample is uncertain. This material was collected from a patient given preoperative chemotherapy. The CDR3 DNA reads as TGTGCCAGCAGCCCCCCGGGACTTCAAGAGACCCAGTACTTC. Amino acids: CASSPPGLQETQYF.